This T cell receptor (beta chain) was sequenced during a study of T cell clonotyping in hematopoietic cell transplantation (dated by TCRdb to the early 2020s). About the study as a whole: A total of 130 or so blood samples were gathered in the study from roughly 40 consecutive transplant recipients along with their related donors. Patient recruitment ran from September 2015 to early 2017, and follow-up continued until late 2020 or death.

In light of the paper, this sample's time point label describes: 180 days after allo-HCT. Blood from recipients was drawn roughly 28 days before transplant, then again at days 30, 100 and 180 after transplant. Nuclei Lysis Solution was used to extract genomic DNA from fresh or cryopreserved unfractionated peripheral blood mononuclear cells. Note on this clone: It lacks a known antigen. Qualities for individual bases were not recorded, and no much larger clone is one base off.

On the study overall, not on this receptor specifically: After transplant, TCR diversity in recipients dropped, and pathologically expanded clonotypes climbed progressively between day 30 and day 180. Only a small fraction of recipient repertoires overlapped donor repertoires, with over 95% appearing de novo at the given depth. Donor and pretransplant recipient Inverse Simpson Index values predicted broader posttransplant TCR repertoire diversity. The sample size was limited and the cells went unsorted, which meant the CD4 and CD8 repertoire contributions could not be told apart.

With the immunoSEQ assay, which is a bias-controlled multiplex PCR relying on V- and J-specific primers, TCR beta CDR3 regions were amplified from genomic DNA. In a second PCR step, the CDR3 amplicons were tagged with a proprietary barcode plus Illumina adapter sequences. An Illumina MiSeq instrument was used for sequencing of the CDR3 libraries. The original methods were these. Export and quality control were done with immunoSEQ Analyzer 3.0, while downstream analyses used R Bioconductor and Immunarch. Only productive rearrangements in the normalized downsampled data set were used to calculate repertoire metrics. In the normalized cohort, a clonotype counted as pathologically expanded if the clonotype was larger than 5 templates. The Inverse Simpson Index served as the measure of repertoire diversity. To capture all clonotypes, CMV-specificity analyses were performed on the non-normalized data set. Held by TCRdb, this immuneACCESS table contains in-frame sequences only and omits some clones. Under half of the omission traces to an unresolved V gene where checked; the cause of the rest is unknown. The V and J calls and clone size are taken from that table; D and trimming were inferred from the DNA. In this sample the table shows about 5,000 clones, about 93% of which occur a single time. The ten largest make up approximately 6.3% of the sample.

The specimen was PBMCs, collected 180 days after allogeneic stem cell transplant. The clonotype comes from a male patient between 55 and 70 years old who had an allogeneic stem cell transplant from a related donor, so the T cells may come from the graft donor. Some clones in this sample may be carry-over from other donors' samples.

At the DNA level, the sequence is TGTGCCATCGGCGAGTGGGGAGGCTACACCTTC. The encoded protein is CAIGEWGGYTF. This chain is built from TRBV10-3 and TRBJ1-2, with the D gene too uncertain to name. V gives up 8 bases and J gives up 8 bases, and the segment between their germline ends measures 12 bases. CDR3 length: 11 amino acids, cysteine to phenylalanine. The DNA shown is the 33-base CDR3, in frame from base 1. The germline V gene encodes CDR1 ENHRY and CDR2 SYGVKD.